What follows describes a single T cell receptor (beta chain). Its antigen is currently unknown. Data came from immunoSEQ multiplex PCR; TCRdb stores just in-frame clones and leaves some out. The sample has under 40,000 clones, approximately 77% seen once. This record belongs to a study of a mutant IDH1 vaccine in newly diagnosed glioma. The time point denotes: week 35, safety follow-up. Every vaccine dose comprised 300 ug of mutant IDH1 20-mer peptide plus topical imiquimod. From germline, CDR1 is GTSNPN and CDR2 SVGIG (reference sequence). This CDR3 is built from 14 residues. V trimming: 1 base; J trimming: 5 bases; junction bases outside the gene matches: 3. Study findings and constraints: Overall, about 93% of patients had vaccine-induced immune responses.

Sequencing used PBMCs, obtained from a glioma patient whose treatment included an IDH1 peptide vaccine. The sequence derives from a man younger than 40 with glioma. The chain has TRBV30 and TRBJ2-2, with 8 bases that match TRBD2. The CDR3 DNA sequence: TGTGCCTGGAGTGCCGGGACTAGAACCGGGGAGCTGTTTTTT. It encodes CAWSAGTRTGELFF. Full variable domain (rest looked up from reference TRBV30 and TRBJ2-2): SQTIHQWPATLVQPVGSPLSLECTVEGTSNPNLYWYRQAAGRGLQLLFYSVGIGQISSEVPQNLSASRPQDRQFILSSKKLLLSDSGFYLCAWSAGTRTGELFFGEGSRLTVL.